This T cell receptor beta chain was captured in a study of cytomegalovirus exposure and HLA in healthy donors. This PCR relied on a set of 60 Vbeta primers and 13 Jbeta primers. The method was immunoSEQ multiplex PCR; TCRdb's version includes in-frame clones alone and lacks a portion of them. The repertoire holds 120,000 or so clones, over 65% seen once, with 1.8% in the top ten. V dropped 4 bases and J dropped 7; count of bases not matched to a gene: 10. Germline V gene data show CDR1 as MGHDK and CDR2 as SYGVNS. The CDR3 is 15 residues long. The sequence derives from a man aged 18 to 30 in good health and CMV-seronegative. V usage is TRBV25-1 and J usage is TRBJ2-7; 10 bases line up with TRBD1. Sequenced: PBMCs. In nucleotides, the CDR3 is TGTGCCAGCAGTGGGGGGACAGGGGCGTCTCGGGAGCAGTACTTC. Translating gives CASSGGTGASREQYF.